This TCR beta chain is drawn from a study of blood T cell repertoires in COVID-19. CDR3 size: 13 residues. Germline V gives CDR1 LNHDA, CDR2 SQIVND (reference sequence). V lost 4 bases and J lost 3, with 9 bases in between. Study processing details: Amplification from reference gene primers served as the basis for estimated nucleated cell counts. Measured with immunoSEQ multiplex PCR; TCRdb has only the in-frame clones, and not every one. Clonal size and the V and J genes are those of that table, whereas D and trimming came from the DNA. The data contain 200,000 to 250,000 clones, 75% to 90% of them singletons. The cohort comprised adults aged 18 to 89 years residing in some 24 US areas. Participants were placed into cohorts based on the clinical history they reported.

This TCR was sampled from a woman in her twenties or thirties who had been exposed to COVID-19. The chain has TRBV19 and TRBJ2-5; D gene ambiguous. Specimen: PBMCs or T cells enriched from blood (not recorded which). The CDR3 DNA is TGTGCCAGTAGTACCGTAACTAAAGAGACCCAGTACTTC. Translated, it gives CASSTVTKETQYF.